The rows below give T cell receptor beta chains drawn from one sample of a study of memory CD4+ T cells and cytomegalovirus serostatus. Clones were sequenced by immunoSEQ multiplex PCR, and TCRdb holds only the in-frame ones, with some missing. Among tens of thousands of clones listed, about three quarters were seen once. The source material was memory CD4+ T cells from blood. These receptors originate from an adult in good health and CMV-seropositive. The CDR3 runs from the conserved cysteine through the conserved F or W. The D gene is left open where the match is weak. Expanded clones get a size class; other rows say once, few or many, or leave the size out.

j_call v_call clone_size d_call cdr3_nt cdr3_aa
TRBJ1-4 TRBV10-1 NA NA TGCGCCAGCAGTGACCGGAATAATGAAAAACTGTTTTTT CASSDRNNEKLFF
TRBJ2-3 TRBV11-3 NA NA TGTGCCAGCAGCTTTAGTGGCGGGAAGGTAGATACGCAGTATTTT CASSFSGGKVDTQYF
TRBJ2-5 TRBV2 NA TRBD2 TGTGCCAGCAGTGTAAGCGGGAAAGAGACCCAGTACTTC CASSVSGKETQYF
TRBJ2-3 TRBV5-4 NA NA TGTGCCAGCAGCTTGGCCGGGCGGGAAGATACGCAGTATTTT CASSLAGREDTQYF
TRBJ2-1 TRBV6-4 NA NA TGTGCCAGCAGTGACAGGTTTGGGGGGTACAATGAGCAGTTCTTC CASSDRFGGYNEQFF
TRBJ1-5 TRBV19 NA TRBD1 TGTGCCAGTAGTATGGACAGGGTGGACAATCAGCCCCAGCATTTT CASSMDRVDNQPQHF
TRBJ2-2 TRBV6-5 once NA TGTGCCAGCAGTTACGGGGCTCGTACCACCGGGGAGCTGTTTTTT CASSYGARTTGELFF
TRBJ1-5 TRBV2 NA TRBD1 TGTGCCAGCAGCAGGCCAGGGGGAAATCAGCCCCAGCATTTT CASSRPGGNQPQHF
TRBJ1-4 TRBV4-1 NA NA TGCGCCAGCAGCCAAGAGCAAGGGGGACGGCTTGCAACTAATGAAAAACTGTTTTTT CASSQEQGGRLATNEKLFF
TRBJ2-4 TRBV2 few NA TGTGCCAGCAGTGAACAGGGAATGAACATTCAGTACTTC CASSEQGMNIQYF
TRBJ2-5 TRBV29-1 NA TRBD1 TGCAGCGCCCGGACAGGGGAAGAGACCCAGTACTTC CSARTGEETQYF
TRBJ2-1 TRBV5-1 once TRBD2 TGCGCCAGTCAATTGGCGGGAGGCCATGAGCAGTTCTTC CASQLAGGHEQFF
TRBJ2-5 TRBV11-3 once TRBD1 TGTGCCAGCAGCCCCTTGACAGGGCCCGGGGAGACCCAGTACTTC CASSPLTGPGETQYF
TRBJ2-1 TRBV18 NA TRBD1 TGTGCCAGCTCACCTGGACAGGGCACTGAGCAGTTCTTC CASSPGQGTEQFF
TRBJ2-5 TRBV11-2 NA NA TGTGCCAGCAGCCCCCGGCCGCAAGAGACCCAGTACTTC CASSPRPQETQYF
TRBJ1-5 TRBV5-6 once TRBD1 TGTGCCAGCAGCTTGGCCGTCAGGGGGCTTCAGCCCCAGCATTTT CASSLAVRGLQPQHF
TRBJ2-3 TRBV2 NA NA TGTGCCAGCAGAGGGGACCGTTATACGCAGTATTTT CASRGDRYTQYF
TRBJ2-3 TRBV12-1 NA NA TGTGCCAGCAGCTGGACTAGCGGGAGCCCAGATACGCAGTATTTT CASSWTSGSPDTQYF
TRBJ1-1 TRBV7-2 NA NA TGTGCTACCAGTTCGGGGGGCTGGGGCACTGAAGCTTTCTTT CATSSGGWGTEAFF
TRBJ2-1 TRBV7-8 NA NA TGTGCCAGCAGCTTAGTACTCGGAGAGCAGTTCTTC CASSLVLGEQFF
TRBJ2-1 TRBV6-5 NA TRBD1 TGTGCCAGCAGAGGGACAGTCAATGAGCAGTTCTTC CASRGTVNEQFF
TRBJ2-3 TRBV7-2 NA NA TGTGCCAGCAGCCTGGACGGAGATACGCAGTATTTT CASSLDGDTQYF
TRBJ2-2 TRBV9 NA TRBD2 TGTGCCAGCAGCGGAGCGGGAACGAACACCGGGGAGCTGTTTTTT CASSGAGTNTGELFF
TRBJ2-1 TRBV7-2 few NA TGTGCCAGCAGGGCTGGGGGAGTTAGTTCATACAATGAGCAGTTCTTC CASRAGGVSSYNEQFF